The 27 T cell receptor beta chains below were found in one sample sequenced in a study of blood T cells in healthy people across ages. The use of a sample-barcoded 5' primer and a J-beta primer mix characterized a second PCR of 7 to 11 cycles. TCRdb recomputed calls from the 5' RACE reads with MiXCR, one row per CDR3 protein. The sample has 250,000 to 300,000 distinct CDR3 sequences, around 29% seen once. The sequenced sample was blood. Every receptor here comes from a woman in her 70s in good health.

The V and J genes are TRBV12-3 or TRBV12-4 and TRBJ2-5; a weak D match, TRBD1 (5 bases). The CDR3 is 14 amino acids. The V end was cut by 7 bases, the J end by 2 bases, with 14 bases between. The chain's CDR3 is CASTPQGTQETQYF. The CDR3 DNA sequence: TGTGCCAGCACTCCCCAGGGTACTCAAGAGACCCAGTACTTC.

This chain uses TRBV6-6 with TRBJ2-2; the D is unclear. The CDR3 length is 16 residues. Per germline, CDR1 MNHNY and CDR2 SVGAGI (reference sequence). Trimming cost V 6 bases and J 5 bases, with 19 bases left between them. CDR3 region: CASSPSLAGKTGELFF. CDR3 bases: TGTGCCAGCAGCCCCTCTCTTGCAGGAAAGACCGGGGAGCTGTTTTTT.

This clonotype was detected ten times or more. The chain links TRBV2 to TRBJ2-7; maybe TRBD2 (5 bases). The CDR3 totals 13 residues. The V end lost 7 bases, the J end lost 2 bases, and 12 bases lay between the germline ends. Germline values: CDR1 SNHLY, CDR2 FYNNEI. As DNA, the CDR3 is TGTGCCAGCATCGGGATCCGAACCTACGAGCAGTACTTC. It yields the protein CASIGIRTYEQYF.

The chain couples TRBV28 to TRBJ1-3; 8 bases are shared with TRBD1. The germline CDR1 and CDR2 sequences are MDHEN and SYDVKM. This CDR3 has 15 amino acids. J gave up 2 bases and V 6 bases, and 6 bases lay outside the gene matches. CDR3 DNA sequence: TGTGCCAGCAGACCTCAGGGGGCGCCTGGAAACACCATATATTTT. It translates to CASRPQGAPGNTIYF.

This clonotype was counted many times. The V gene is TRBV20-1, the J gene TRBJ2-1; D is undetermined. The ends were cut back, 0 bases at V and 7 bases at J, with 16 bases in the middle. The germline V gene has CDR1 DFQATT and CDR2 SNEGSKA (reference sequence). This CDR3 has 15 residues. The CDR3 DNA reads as TGCAGTGCTAGAGACGCCGCCTCCGGGCCTAATGAGCAGTTCTTC. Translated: CSARDAASGPNEQFF.

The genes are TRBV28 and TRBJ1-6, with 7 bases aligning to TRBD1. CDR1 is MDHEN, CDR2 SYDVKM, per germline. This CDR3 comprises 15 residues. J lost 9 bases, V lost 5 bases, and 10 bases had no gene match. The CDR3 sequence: CASSTRRQGTSPLHF. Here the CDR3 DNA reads TGTGCCAGCAGTACTCGACGACAGGGAACTTCACCCCTCCACTTT.

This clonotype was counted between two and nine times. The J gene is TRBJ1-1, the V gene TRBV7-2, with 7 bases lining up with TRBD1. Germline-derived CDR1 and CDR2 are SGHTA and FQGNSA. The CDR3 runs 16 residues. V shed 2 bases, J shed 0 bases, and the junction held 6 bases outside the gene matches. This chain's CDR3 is CASSLTAGGMNTEAFF. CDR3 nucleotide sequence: TGTGCCAGCAGCTTAACGGCAGGGGGTATGAACACTGAAGCTTTCTTT.

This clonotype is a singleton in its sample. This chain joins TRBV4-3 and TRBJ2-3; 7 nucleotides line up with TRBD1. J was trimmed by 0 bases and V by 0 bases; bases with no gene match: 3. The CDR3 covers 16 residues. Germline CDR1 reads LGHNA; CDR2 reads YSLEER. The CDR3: CASSQEQGPSTDTQYF. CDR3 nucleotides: TGCGCCAGCAGCCAAGAACAGGGGCCTAGCACAGATACGCAGTATTTT.

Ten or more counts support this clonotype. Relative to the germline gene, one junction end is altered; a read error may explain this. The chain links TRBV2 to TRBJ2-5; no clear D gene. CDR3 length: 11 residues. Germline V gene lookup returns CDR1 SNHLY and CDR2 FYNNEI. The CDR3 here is CASSEEETQYF. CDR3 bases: TGTGCCAGCAGCGAAGAAGAGACCCAGTACTTC.

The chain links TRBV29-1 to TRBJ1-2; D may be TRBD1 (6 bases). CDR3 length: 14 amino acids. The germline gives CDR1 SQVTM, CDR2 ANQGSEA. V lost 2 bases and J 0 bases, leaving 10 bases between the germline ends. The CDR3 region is CSVERGATNYGYTF. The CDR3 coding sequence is TGCAGCGTTGAAAGGGGGGCTACTAACTATGGCTACACCTTC.

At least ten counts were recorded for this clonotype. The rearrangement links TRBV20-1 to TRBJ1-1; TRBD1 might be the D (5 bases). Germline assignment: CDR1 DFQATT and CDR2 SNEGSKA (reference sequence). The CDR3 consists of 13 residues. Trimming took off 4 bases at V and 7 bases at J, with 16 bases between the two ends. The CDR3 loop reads CSAIGSPQGEAFF. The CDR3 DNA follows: TGCAGTGCTATTGGTTCGCCTCAGGGTGAAGCTTTCTTT.

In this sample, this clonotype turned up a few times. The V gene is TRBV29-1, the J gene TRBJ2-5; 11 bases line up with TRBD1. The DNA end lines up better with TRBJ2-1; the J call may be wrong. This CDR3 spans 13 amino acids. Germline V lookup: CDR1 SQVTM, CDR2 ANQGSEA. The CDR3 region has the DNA TGCAGCTCCGGGACAGGGGGGTACAATGAGCAGTTCTTC. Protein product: CSSGTGGYNEQFF.

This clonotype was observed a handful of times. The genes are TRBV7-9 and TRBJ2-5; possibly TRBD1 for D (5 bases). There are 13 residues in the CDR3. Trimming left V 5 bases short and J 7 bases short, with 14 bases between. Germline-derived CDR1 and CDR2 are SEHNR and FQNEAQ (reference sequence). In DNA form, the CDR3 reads TGTGCCAGCAGCGGAATAGGGGTTGGGACCCAGTACTTC. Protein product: CASSGIGVGTQYF.

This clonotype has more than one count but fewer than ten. The CDR3 bases are TGTGCCAGCAGCTTAGGAGACAGGGCTAATTCACCCCTCCACTTT. Protein: CASSLGDRANSPLHF. The chain joins TRBV7-9 to TRBJ1-6; 7 bases match TRBD1. V trimming: 1 base; J trimming: 6 bases; junction bases outside the gene matches: 3. The CDR3 covers 15 residues. Germline-derived CDR1 and CDR2 are SEHNR and FQNEAQ (reference sequence).

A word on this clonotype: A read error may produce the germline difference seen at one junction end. DNA for the CDR3: TGTGCCAGCAGTTCCTTGGGGGTTCACTACGTGCAGTACTTC. Translating gives CASSSLGVHYVQYF. The chain employs TRBV7-9 and TRBJ2-7; D tentatively fits TRBD1 or TRBD2 (5 bases each). This CDR3 has 14 amino acids. Germline loops: CDR1 SEHNR, CDR2 FQNEAQ (reference sequence).

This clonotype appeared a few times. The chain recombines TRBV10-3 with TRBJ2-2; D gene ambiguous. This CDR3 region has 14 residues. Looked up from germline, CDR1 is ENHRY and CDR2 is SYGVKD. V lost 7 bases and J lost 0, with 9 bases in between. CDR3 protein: CAITALANTGELFF. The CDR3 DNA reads TGTGCCATCACAGCGCTAGCGAACACCGGGGAGCTGTTTTTT.

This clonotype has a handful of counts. The CDR3 reads CASSFGRQLNHYTF. CDR3 in DNA: TGTGCCAGCAGTTTCGGCAGGCAATTGAATCACTACACCTTC. This chain connects TRBV28 to TRBJ1-2; no clear D. V dropped 3 bases and J dropped 10 bases, with 18 bases sitting between them. This CDR3 is 14 amino acids long. Germline V gene sequence: CDR1 MDHEN, CDR2 SYDVKM.

The CDR3 bases are TGCAGTGCTAGAGATCAGGAGCGGAGCTCCTACAATGAGCAGTTCTTC. Amino acids: CSARDQERSSYNEQFF. The V and J genes are TRBV20-1 and TRBJ2-1; a possible D gene is TRBD2 (5 bases). V was trimmed by 0 bases and J by 0 bases, leaving 12 bases between them. This CDR3 contains 16 residues. The germline CDR1 and CDR2 sequences are DFQATT and SNEGSKA (reference sequence).

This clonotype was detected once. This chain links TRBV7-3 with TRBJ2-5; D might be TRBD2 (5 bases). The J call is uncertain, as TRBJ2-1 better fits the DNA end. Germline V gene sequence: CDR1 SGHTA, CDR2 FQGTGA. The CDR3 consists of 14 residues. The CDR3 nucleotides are TGTGCCAGCAGCTTACTACCGGGAACCAATGAGCAGTTCTTC. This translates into CASSLLPGTNEQFF.

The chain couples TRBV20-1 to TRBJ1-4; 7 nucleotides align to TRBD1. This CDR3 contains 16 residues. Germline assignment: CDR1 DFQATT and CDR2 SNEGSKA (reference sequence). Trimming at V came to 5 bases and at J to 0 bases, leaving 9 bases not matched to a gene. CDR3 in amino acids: CSAPTGGTATNEKLFF. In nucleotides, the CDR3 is TGCAGTGCTCCAACCGGGGGGACAGCAACTAATGAAAAACTGTTTTTT.

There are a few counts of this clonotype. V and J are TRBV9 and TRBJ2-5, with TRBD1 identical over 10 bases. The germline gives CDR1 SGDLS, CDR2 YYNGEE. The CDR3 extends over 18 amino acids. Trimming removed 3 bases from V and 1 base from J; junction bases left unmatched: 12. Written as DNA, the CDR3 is TGTGCCAGCAGCGCCGAATACCCGGGACAGGGGTCCCAAGAGACCCAGTACTTC. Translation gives CASSAEYPGQGSQETQYF.

CDR3 in DNA: TGCGCCAGCAGCTTGGGGGACAGGGTCACCGGGGAGCTGTTTTTT. It specifies CASSLGDRVTGELFF. The V call is TRBV5-1, the J call TRBJ2-2; 9 bases fit TRBD1. Germline CDR1 and CDR2: SGHRS and YFSETQ. There are 15 residues in the CDR3. V lost 0 bases and J lost 4; bases outside the gene matches: 1.

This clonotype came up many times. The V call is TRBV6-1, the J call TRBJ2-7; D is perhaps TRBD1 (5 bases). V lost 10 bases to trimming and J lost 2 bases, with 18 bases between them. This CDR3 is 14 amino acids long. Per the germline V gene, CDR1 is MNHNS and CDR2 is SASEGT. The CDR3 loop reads CATGLQTVAYEQYF. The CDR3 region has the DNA TGTGCCACTGGCCTACAGACAGTTGCCTACGAGCAGTACTTC.

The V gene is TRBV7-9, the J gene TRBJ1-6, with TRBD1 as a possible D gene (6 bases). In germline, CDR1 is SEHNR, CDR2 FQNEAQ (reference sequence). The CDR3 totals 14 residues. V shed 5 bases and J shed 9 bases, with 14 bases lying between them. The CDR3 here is CASSPRKGGSPLHF. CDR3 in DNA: TGTGCCAGCAGCCCCCGCAAAGGGGGTTCACCCCTCCACTTT.

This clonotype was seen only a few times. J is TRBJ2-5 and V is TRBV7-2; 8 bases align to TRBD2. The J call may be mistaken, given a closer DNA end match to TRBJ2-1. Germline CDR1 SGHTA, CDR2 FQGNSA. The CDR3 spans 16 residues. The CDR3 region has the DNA TGTGCCAGCAGCTTAGGCGGGAGGTCCAGCTACAATGAGCAGTTCTTC. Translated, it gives CASSLGGRSSYNEQFF.

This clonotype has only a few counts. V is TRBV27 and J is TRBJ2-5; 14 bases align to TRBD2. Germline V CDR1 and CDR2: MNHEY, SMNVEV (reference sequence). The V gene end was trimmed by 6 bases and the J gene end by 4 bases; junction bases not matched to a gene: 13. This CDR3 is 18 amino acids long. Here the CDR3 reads CASSPRLAGGLGGETQYF. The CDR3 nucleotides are TGTGCCAGCAGCCCTCGACTAGCGGGAGGGCTTGGGGGAGAGACCCAGTACTTC.

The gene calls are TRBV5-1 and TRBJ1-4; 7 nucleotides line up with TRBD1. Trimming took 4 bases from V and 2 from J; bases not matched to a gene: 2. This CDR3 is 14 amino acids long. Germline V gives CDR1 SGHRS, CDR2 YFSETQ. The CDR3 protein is CASSPGQTNEKLFF. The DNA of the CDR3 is TGCGCCAGCAGCCCGGGACAGACTAATGAAAAACTGTTTTTT.